The 26 T cell receptor beta chains listed next were all sequenced from one sample in a study of blood T cell repertoires in COVID-19. The repertoire was sequenced with immunoSEQ multiplex PCR; TCRdb's copy has only in-frame clones and lacks some. Altogether around 270,000 clones are present, approximately 85% being singletons, with the ten largest covering roughly 4%. The material sequenced was PBMCs or T cells enriched from blood (not recorded which). The receptor source for this set is a woman in her thirties who had recovered from COVID-19.

A single count supports this clone. The rearrangement links TRBV13 to TRBJ2-5; D perhaps matches TRBD1 (6 bases). The germline V gene encodes CDR1 PRHDT and CDR2 FYEKMQ (reference sequence). V lost 8 bases to trimming and J lost 2 bases, with 12 bases between them. There are 13 residues in the CDR3. The CDR3 here is CASGSRGQETQYF. The CDR3 DNA reads as TGTGCCAGCGGAAGCAGGGGACAAGAGACCCAGTACTTC.

This clone was seen only once. This chain joins TRBV28 and TRBJ1-1; the D gene is possibly TRBD1 (5 bases). CDR1 and CDR2 (germline): MDHEN, SYDVKM. The length of the CDR3 is 17 residues. V shed 2 bases and J shed 4 bases, with 20 bases lying between them. The CDR3 sequence: CASSLVTVWSVGTEAFF. The CDR3 region has the DNA TGTGCCAGCAGTTTAGTGACAGTCTGGAGTGTGGGCACTGAAGCTTTCTTT. Drawing the rest from reference TRBV28 and TRBJ1-1, the complete variable domain is DVKVTQSSRYLVKRTGEKVFLECVQDMDHENMFWYRQDPGLGLRLIYFSYDVKMKEKGDIPEGYSVSREKKERFSLILESASTNQTSMYLCASSLVTVWSVGTEAFFGQGTRLTVV.

The DNA of the CDR3 is TGTGCCATCAGTGAGTCGAGCGTTGCTAGCGGGAATTACAATGAGCAGTTCTTC. It translates to CAISESSVASGNYNEQFF. The V and J genes are TRBV10-3 and TRBJ2-1; 9 bases align to TRBD2. Germline V gene data show CDR1 as ENHRY and CDR2 as SYGVKD. The CDR3 totals 18 residues. V was clipped by 0 bases and J by 4 bases; unmatched bases: 10.

The V and J genes are TRBV5-5 and TRBJ2-3; a weak D match, TRBD1 (6 bases). The CDR3 is 15 amino acids. Germline-derived CDR1 and CDR2 are SGHKS and YYEKEE (reference sequence). Trimming pared 1 base from V and 1 base from J, leaving 10 bases between. CDR3 sequence: CASSLTGLRTDTQYF. CDR3 DNA: TGTGCCAGCAGCTTGACAGGGCTACGCACAGATACGCAGTATTTT.

This chain uses TRBV5-1 with TRBJ2-7; TRBD1 matches 9 bases. The CDR3 totals 13 residues. Germline V lookup: CDR1 SGHRS, CDR2 YFSETQ. The V segment lost 0 bases and the J segment 7 bases; nucleotides outside the gene matches: 2. The CDR3 protein is CASSLGQGDEQYF. CDR3 sequence (DNA): TGCGCCAGCAGCTTGGGACAGGGGGATGAGCAGTACTTC.

This clone is a singleton in its sample. The chain recombines TRBV10-3 with TRBJ1-5, with 7 bases aligning to TRBD1. The germline V gene has CDR1 ENHRY and CDR2 SYGVKD. V dropped 10 bases and J dropped 6; count of bases not matched to a gene: 6. This CDR3 spans 12 amino acids. The CDR3 bases are TGTGCCACCTCGACAGGGCCTCAGCCCCAGCATTTT. Protein: CATSTGPQPQHF.

This sequence joins TRBV29-1 and TRBJ2-2; 8 bases match TRBD1. Unmatched junction bases numbered 8, after V lost 6 bases and J lost 5 bases. This CDR3 has 14 residues. Germline assignment: CDR1 SQVTM and CDR2 ANQGSEA. The DNA for the CDR3 is TGCAGCGTCCACGGACAGGGAGGTACCGGGGAGCTGTTTTTT. Translating it yields CSVHGQGGTGELFF.

This clone has just one count. The rearrangement uses TRBV10-3 and TRBJ1-3, with no clear D. CDR3 length equals 13 residues. V lost 8 bases and J 2 bases, leaving 10 bases between the germline ends. Germline V gene lookup returns CDR1 ENHRY and CDR2 SYGVKD. Here the CDR3 DNA reads TGTGCCATCGCTGGGGAGGCTGGAAACACCATATATTTT. This codes for CAIAGEAGNTIYF.

This clone occurred a few times. This rearrangement joins TRBV28 to TRBJ2-7, with a tentative D call TRBD1 (5 bases). The V end lost 1 base, the J end lost 2 bases, and 9 bases lay between the germline ends. This CDR3 is 14 amino acids long. Germline CDR1 is MDHEN and CDR2 is SYDVKM. The DNA for the CDR3 is TGTGCCAGCAGTTTATTGGCAGGGACCTACGAGCAGTACTTC. Its protein is CASSLLAGTYEQYF.

The rearrangement links TRBV12-5 to TRBJ2-1, with 8 bases fitting TRBD1. Germline CDR1 and CDR2: LGHNT and FRNRAP. The V and J ends lost 0 bases and 6 bases, in that order; junction bases with no gene match: 7. There are 16 residues in the CDR3. The CDR3 DNA sequence: TGTGCTAGTGGTTTGGTACTAGGACAGGGTACCAATGAGCAGTTCTTC. Amino acid sequence: CASGLVLGQGTNEQFF. The full variable domain, completed using reference TRBV12-5 and TRBJ2-1, is DARVTQTPRHKVTEMGQEVTMRCQPILGHNTVFWYRQTMMQGLELLAYFRNRAPLDDSGMPKDRFSAEMPDATLATLKIQPSEPRDSAVYFCASGLVLGQGTNEQFFGPGTRLTVL.

The chain has TRBV23-1 and TRBJ2-7; unclear D gene. TRBV23-1 is recorded as an ORF, its role being uncertain. The CDR3 length is 14 residues. Trimming stripped 4 bases from V and 2 bases from J, with 12 bases between. The CDR3 DNA follows: TGCGCCAGCAGTCTAATCCGGGTTCCCTACGAGCAGTACTTC. Amino acids: CASSLIRVPYEQYF.

The genes are TRBV5-6 and TRBJ1-1, with 9 bases aligning to TRBD1. V lost 6 bases to trimming and J lost 6 bases; unmatched junction nucleotides: 18. Germline lookup yields CDR1 SGHDT and CDR2 YYEEEE. The CDR3 runs to 17 residues. DNA for the CDR3: TGTGCCAGCACCCGGGGACAGGGAGGGTTTACACGCGCTGAAGCTTTCTTT. Translation: CASTRGQGGFTRAEAFF.

About this clone itself: Likely a read error: the CDR3 ends without its conserved phenylalanine or tryptophan. Because the CDR3's place on the DNA is in doubt, the DNA is left out and the CDR3 is given as listed by TCRdb. This chain links TRBV7-2 with TRBJ1-3; TRBD1, the table's D call, was not compared with the DNA. From its first to its last residue, the CDR3 has 15 amino acids. Germline V gene data show CDR1 as SGHTA and CDR2 as FQGNSA. The CDR3: CASSLTGTSGEETTL.

The chain links TRBV6-5 to TRBJ1-1; D is uncertain. V lost 0 bases and J 4 bases, leaving 15 bases between the germline ends. Germline V gene lookup returns CDR1 MNHEY and CDR2 SVGAGI. The CDR3 has 16 residues. The CDR3 loop is CASSYSWEGMGTEAFF. The CDR3 bases are TGTGCCAGCAGTTACTCTTGGGAGGGTATGGGCACTGAAGCTTTCTTT.

J is TRBJ1-4 and V is TRBV18, with no clear D. Per germline, CDR1 KGHSH and CDR2 LQKENI. The CDR3 consists of 16 residues. V was cut by 3 bases and J by 6 bases, with 17 bases left in between. DNA of the CDR3: TGTGCCAGCTCACCTCTGAGTCGGGGAAGGCATGAAAAACTGTTTTTT. This sequence encodes CASSPLSRGRHEKLFF.

CDR3 DNA: TGTGCCAGCAACGAAGTGAGTACCTATGGCTACACCTTC. It is translated as CASNEVSTYGYTF. V gene TRBV2 combines with J gene TRBJ1-2, with D unclear. Germline lookup yields CDR1 SNHLY and CDR2 FYNNEI. The CDR3 contains 13 residues. V was shortened by 7 bases and J by 4 bases, with 13 bases between the two germline ends.

The chain joins TRBV4-1 to TRBJ2-2; TRBD1 matches at 10 bases. Trimming at V came to 3 bases and at J to 6 bases, leaving 4 bases not matched to a gene. This CDR3 has 15 residues. CDR1 and CDR2 (germline): MGHRA, YSYEKL. CDR3 DNA sequence: TGCGCCAGCAGCCACCGACAGGGGGCCGCCGGGGAGCTGTTTTTT. Protein product: CASSHRQGAAGELFF.

To note about this clone: The identical CDR3 is also encoded by other nucleotide sequences in the sample. The CDR3 is CASSSRTGSSPLHF. DNA for the CDR3: TGTGCCAGCAGTTCTCGGACAGGGTCTTCACCCCTCCACTTT. V and J are TRBV6-5 and TRBJ1-6, with 8 bases that match TRBD1. The junction had 5 bases not matched to a gene; V was cut back by 4 bases and J by 9 bases. Per the germline V gene, CDR1 is MNHEY and CDR2 is SVGAGI. The CDR3 totals 14 residues.

The chain recombines TRBV19 with TRBJ2-7; the D gene is possibly TRBD2 (5 bases). The V and J ends lost 5 bases and 4 bases respectively, with 12 bases between them. The CDR3 consists of 13 residues. Germline values: CDR1 LNHDA, CDR2 SQIVND (reference sequence). The CDR3 DNA sequence: TGTGCCAGTAGTGCTGAGGGCGCTTACGAGCAGTACTTC. Its translation is CASSAEGAYEQYF.

J is TRBJ1-6 and V is TRBV2; D possibly corresponds to TRBD1 (5 bases). There are 13 residues in the CDR3. CDR1 is SNHLY, CDR2 FYNNEI, per germline. Trimming removed 4 bases from V and 8 bases from J, with 9 bases in between. CDR3 coding DNA: TGTGCCAGCAGTGGGGGGGGGTATTCACCCCTCCACTTT. The encoded protein is CASSGGGYSPLHF. The variable domain in full, completed from reference TRBV2 and TRBJ1-6, reads EPEVTQTPSHQVTQMGQEVILRCVPISNHLYFYWYRQILGQKVEFLVSFYNNEISEKSEIFDDQFSVERPDGSNFTLKIRSTKLEDSAMYFCASSGGGYSPLHFGNGTRLTVT.

This sequence joins TRBV19 and TRBJ2-7; maybe TRBD1 (5 bases). The length of the CDR3 is 15 residues. Germline V CDR1 and CDR2: LNHDA, SQIVND (reference sequence). Trimming left V 0 bases short and J 0 bases short, with 9 bases between. The CDR3 nucleotides are TGTGCCAGTAGTATAGATACAGACAGCTCCTACGAGCAGTACTTC. Translated, it gives CASSIDTDSSYEQYF.

This clone was seen a few times. The chain recombines TRBV5-1 with TRBJ2-6, with 11 bases matching TRBD1. The V and J ends lost 7 bases and 10 bases, in that order; junction bases with no gene match: 13. The CDR3 totals 16 residues. Germline assignment: CDR1 SGHRS and CDR2 YFSETQ. The chain's CDR3 is CASSRTGGFDRNVLTF. The CDR3 coding sequence is TGCGCCAGCTCCCGGACAGGGGGCTTCGATCGGAACGTCCTGACTTTC.

The rearrangement uses TRBV3-1 (or the pseudogene TRBV3-2) and TRBJ1-1, with no clear D. V lost 0 bases, J lost 2 bases, and 10 bases lay in between. The CDR3 totals 15 residues. Germline CDR1 reads LGHDT; CDR2 reads YNNKEL (reference sequence). The CDR3 DNA reads TGTGCCAGCAGCCAAGAAGCGGGATACAACACTGAAGCTTTCTTT. This codes for CASSQEAGYNTEAFF.

The rearrangement links TRBV3-1 (or the pseudogene TRBV3-2) to TRBJ2-7; TRBD2 matches 10 bases. The germline CDR1 and CDR2 sequences are LGHDT and YNNKEL (reference sequence). Losses at the gene ends were 1 base for V and 2 bases for J; bases not matched to a gene: 5. The CDR3 has 16 amino acids. CDR3 DNA: TGTGCCAGCAGCCAAGGGACTAGCGGAACCACCTACGAGCAGTACTTC. Translated: CASSQGTSGTTYEQYF.

V and J are TRBV10-1 and TRBJ2-2; a possible D gene is TRBD1 (6 bases). The CDR3 length is 15 residues. Trimming shortened V by 2 bases and J by 0 bases, and 7 bases separated the two germline ends. Germline V gene data show CDR1 as WNHNN and CDR2 as SYGVQD (reference sequence). CDR3 bases: TGCGCCAGCAGTGAGAACAGGGCGAACACCGGGGAGCTGTTTTTT. It codes for CASSENRANTGELFF.

The genes are TRBV19 and TRBJ1-5, with a possible D match to TRBD1 (6 bases). The CDR3 is made up of 17 amino acids. CDR1 is LNHDA and CDR2 is SQIVND in the germline V gene (reference sequence). Trimming took 6 bases from V and 3 from J, leaving 21 bases between them. CDR3 amino acids: CASSTVGRTASNQPQHF. DNA of the CDR3: TGTGCCAGTAGCACCGTGGGTCGGACAGCCTCCAATCAGCCCCAGCATTTT.